This entry features one T cell receptor beta chain sequence. What antigen it recognizes has not been identified. Base qualities are not at hand, and no much larger clone is one base apart. This record comes from a study of blood T cell repertoires in COVID-19 (dated by TCRdb to about 2020). About the investigation overall: Samples from collaborators originated in the United States, Italy and Spain and spanned both the acute and convalescent phases of COVID-19. The material from the prospective study consisted of cDNA or gDNA derived from T cells, B-cell-depleted T cells, or PBMCs. The dataset comprised deeply sampled blood TCRbeta repertoires from subjects exposed to, actively infected with, or recovered from COVID-19. A freely available public database, intended as a resource for researchers studying the immune response to SARS-CoV-2, is where the repertoires were released. Samples came from the ongoing ImmuneRACE study (first 160 participants) plus 1,254 subjects from 6 global collaborators. Sample metadata almost always included a de-identified subject ID, COVID-19 status, age in years and sex. Where HLA class I and class II types were available, the types were taken from metadata supplied by the sample provider, not from assay-based typing. What the work shows at the level of the full study, not this receptor alone: How much clinical and demographic metadata was included differed by source and by participant, and the metadata was provided uncurated.

The immunoSEQ Assay, a bias-controlled multiplex PCR, was used to amplify TCRbeta CDR3 regions from genomic DNA. The study's processing was this. The number of nucleated cells in each sample was estimated from the amplification of reference gene primers within the assay. To quantify the absolute abundance of each unique TCRbeta CDR3 rearrangement, sequence reads were collapsed and filtered. For each sample, productive Simpson clonality was calculated by taking the square root of Simpson's diversity index across productive rearrangements. TCRdb limited this immuneACCESS table to in-frame rearrangements with V and J called. A share of clones is missing; checked studies link under half to unresolved V genes, and the rest is unexplained. That table furnishes V, J and clone size, whereas the DNA furnished D and trimming. This sample lists 210,000 or so clones; just under 90% were detected once. The leading ten clones occupy 2.7% of the sample.

One collaborating source in Seattle enrolled patients during active infection and followed them longitudinally through the course of disease. Whole blood was collected in K2EDTA tubes by collaborating institutions according to the institutions' own protocols. For TCRbeta analysis, collaborators shipped samples as frozen whole blood, isolated PBMCs, or DNA extracted from either of those sample types. Based on the germline V gene, the CDR1 and CDR2 sequences are MNHEY and SVGAGI. From cysteine to phenylalanine, the CDR3 is 14 amino acids long. The only DNA kept is the CDR3, 42 bases in frame from the first base. V is trimmed back by 10 bases and J by 0 bases, and the junction contains 9 bases that no gene match accounts for.

Sequencing was carried out using peripheral blood. This chain is built from TRBV6-5 and TRBJ2-7; TRBD1 fits 7 bases in the junction. This TCR came from a man between 25 and 39 years old with COVID-19, enrolled during active disease. Read as DNA, the sequence is TGTGCCACCACATGGACAGGTCTCTCCTACGAGCAGTACTTC. It translates as CATTWTGLSYEQYF.